Below, one T cell receptor (beta chain) is given with its context. This sample was taken from a study of early stage breast cancer tumors. The ends were cut back, 5 bases at V and 10 bases at J, with 14 bases in the middle. Per germline, CDR1 SGHTA and CDR2 FQGNSA. This CDR3 has 12 residues. TCRdb keeps only in-frame clones here, not all; method: immunoSEQ multiplex PCR. The sample consists of 25,000 to 30,000 clones, 80% of them appearing once. This chain connects TRBV7-2 to TRBJ1-2; no definite D call. Sequences were obtained from blood. This TCR came from a person in their sixties with breast cancer. CDR3 sequence reads: CASSPRTTDYTF. The CDR3 nucleotides are TGTGCCAGCAGCCCCCGAACTACTGACTACACCTTC.